The 2 T cell receptor beta chains listed next were all sequenced from one sample in a study of circulating and synovial CD4+ cells in juvenile arthritis. Repertoires were generated with immunoSEQ multiplex PCR, while TCRdb's copy carries only in-frame clones and drops some. Of tens of thousands of clones listed, over 95% are singletons. The sequenced sample was CD4+ T cells from blood. These receptors all stem from a human donor with juvenile idiopathic arthritis.

The chain joins TRBV4-3 to TRBJ1-1; a weak D match, TRBD1 (5 bases). V gave up 4 bases and J gave up 1 base, with 10 bases separating them. Germline CDR1 is LGHNA and CDR2 is YSLEER. The CDR3 runs to 14 residues. The CDR3, as DNA: TGCGCCAGCAGCCCGGGACTAGCGAACACTGAAGCTTTCTTT. This gives the protein CASSPGLANTEAFF.

V usage is TRBV7-3 and J usage is TRBJ2-5, with 7 bases identical to TRBD1. The V gene's germline CDR1 is SGHTA and CDR2 FQGTGA. J gave up 1 base and V 6 bases, and 2 bases lay outside the gene matches. The CDR3 totals 13 residues. CDR3 loop: CASRKGAQETQYF. In DNA, the CDR3 is TGTGCCAGCAGGAAGGGGGCCCAAGAGACCCAGTACTTC.